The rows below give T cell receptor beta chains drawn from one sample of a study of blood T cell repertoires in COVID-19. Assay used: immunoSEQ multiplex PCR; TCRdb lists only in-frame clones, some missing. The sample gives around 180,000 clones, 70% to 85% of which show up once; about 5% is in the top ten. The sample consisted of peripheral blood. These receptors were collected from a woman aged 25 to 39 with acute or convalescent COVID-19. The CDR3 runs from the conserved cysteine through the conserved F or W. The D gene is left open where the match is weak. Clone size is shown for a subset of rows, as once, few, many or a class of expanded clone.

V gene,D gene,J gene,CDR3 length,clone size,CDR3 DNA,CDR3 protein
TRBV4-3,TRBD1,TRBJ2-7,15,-,TGCGCCAGCAGCCGAATACAGGGGGCGGGCTACGAGCAGTACTTC,CASSRIQGAGYEQYF
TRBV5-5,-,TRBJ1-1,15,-,TGTGCCAGCAGCTTGCTCCCGGGACAGAACACTGAAGCTTTCTTT,CASSLLPGQNTEAFF
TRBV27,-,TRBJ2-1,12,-,TGTGCCAGCAGAAACAGGCCCGATGAGCAGTTCTTC,CASRNRPDEQFF
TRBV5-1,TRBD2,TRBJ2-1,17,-,TGCGCCAGCAGCTCACTAGGCGGGAGGGCCTACTACAATGAGCAGTTCTTC,CASSSLGGRAYYNEQFF
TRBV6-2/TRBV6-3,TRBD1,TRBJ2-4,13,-,TGTGCCAGCAGCTGGGGACAGGGAAACATTCAGTACTTC,CASSWGQGNIQYF
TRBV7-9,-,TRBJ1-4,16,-,TGTGCCAGCAGCTTAGCCCCTACAGGGAGTGGTGAAAAACTGTTTTTT,CASSLAPTGSGEKLFF
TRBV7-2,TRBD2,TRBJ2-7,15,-,TGTGCCAGCAGCTCGACTAGCGGTACGGTTTTCGAGCAGTACTTC,CASSSTSGTVFEQYF
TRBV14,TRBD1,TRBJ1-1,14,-,TGTGCCAGCAGCCGACAGGGATGGAACACTGAAGCTTTCTTT,CASSRQGWNTEAFF
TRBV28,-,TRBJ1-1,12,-,TGTGCCAGCGGCTCCATCAGGACTGAAGCTTTCTTT,CASGSIRTEAFF
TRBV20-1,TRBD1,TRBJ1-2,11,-,TGCAGTGGTCGGACAGGGAAGGGCTACACCTTC,CSGRTGKGYTF
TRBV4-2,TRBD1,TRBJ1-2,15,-,TGTGCCAGCAGCCAAGATTTGACAGGGGAGTATGGCCACACCTTC,CASSQDLTGEYGHTF
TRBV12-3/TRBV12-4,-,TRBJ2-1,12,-,TGTGCCAGCGGCCGGGACTACAATGAGCAGTTCTTC,CASGRDYNEQFF
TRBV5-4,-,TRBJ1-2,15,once,TGTGCCAGCAGCTTTACCCCTAAAAGGGAGGACGGCTACACCTTC,CASSFTPKREDGYTF
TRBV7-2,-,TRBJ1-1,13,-,TGTGCCAGCAGCTTTACCGGGGGCACTGAAGCTTTCTTT,CASSFTGGTEAFF
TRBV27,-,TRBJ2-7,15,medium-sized,TGTGCCAGCAGTTTGCTCGGACAACTAACCTACGAGCAGTACTTC,CASSLLGQLTYEQYF
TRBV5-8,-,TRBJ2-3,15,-,TGTGCCAGCAGCTTGGCCGGGGTTAGCACAGATACGCAGTATTTT,CASSLAGVSTDTQYF
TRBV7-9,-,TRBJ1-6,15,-,TGTGCCAGCAGCTTAGGGACAGTAGCAAATTCACCCCTCCACTTT,CASSLGTVANSPLHF
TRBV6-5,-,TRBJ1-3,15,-,TGTGCCAGCAGTATAGACAGCCTCTCTGGAAACACCATATATTTT,CASSIDSLSGNTIYF
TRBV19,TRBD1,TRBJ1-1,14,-,TGTGCCAGTAGTCCAAGGACAGGGGGCACTGAAGCTTTCTTT,CASSPRTGGTEAFF
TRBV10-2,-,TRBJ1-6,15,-,TGCGCCAGCAGTGAGTCGGGGGGGAGTCATTCACCCCTCCACTTT,CASSESGGSHSPLHF
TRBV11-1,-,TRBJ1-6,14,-,TGTGCCAGCAGCTTATTCGGTACGAGATCACCCCTCCACTTT,CASSLFGTRSPLHF
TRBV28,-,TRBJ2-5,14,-,TGTGCCAGTGAAGCATTCTCGGGCCAAGAGACCCAGTACTTC,CASEAFSGQETQYF
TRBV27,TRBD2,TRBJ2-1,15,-,TGTGCCAGCAGTACCTTAGCGGGAGTTGTTAATGAGCAGTTCTTC,CASSTLAGVVNEQFF
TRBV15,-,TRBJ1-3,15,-,TGTGCCACCAGCAGAGATTTACAGTCTGGAAACACCATATATTTT,CATSRDLQSGNTIYF
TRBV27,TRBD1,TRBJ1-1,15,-,TGTGCCAGCACCACGGACAGGGGGAGTACCACTGAAGCTTTCTTT,CASTTDRGSTTEAFF
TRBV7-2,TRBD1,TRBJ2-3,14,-,TGTGCCAGCAGCTTAGTCAGGGCAGGGGGTACGCAGTATTTT,CASSLVRAGGTQYF
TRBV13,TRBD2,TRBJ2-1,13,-,TGTGCCAGCACCGAACGGGGGGAGGATGAGCAGTTCTTC,CASTERGEDEQFF
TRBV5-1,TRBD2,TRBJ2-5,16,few,TGCGCCAGCAGCTTGCTTAGCGGGAGTATCCGAAAGACCCAGTACTTC,CASSLLSGSIRKTQYF
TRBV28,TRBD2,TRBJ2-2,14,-,TGTGCCAGCGGAGCGGGAGTACACACCGGGGAGCTGTTTTTT,CASGAGVHTGELFF
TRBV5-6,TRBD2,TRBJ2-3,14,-,TGTGCCAGCAGCCGAGGGACTAGCACTGATACGCAGTATTTT,CASSRGTSTDTQYF
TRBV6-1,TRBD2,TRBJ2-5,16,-,TGTGCCAGCAGTGGGTGGACTAGCGGGGGGACAGAGACCCAGTACTTC,CASSGWTSGGTETQYF
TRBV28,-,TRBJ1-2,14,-,TGTGCCAGCAGTTTATCGACAGGAAACTATGGCTACACCTTC,CASSLSTGNYGYTF
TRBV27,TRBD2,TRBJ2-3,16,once,TGTGCCAGCAGTTTAACGACCGGACTAGCGGGAGATACGCAGTATTTT,CASSLTTGLAGDTQYF
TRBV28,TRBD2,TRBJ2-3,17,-,TGTGCCAGCAGTTTATGGGCTTGGCGGGAGGGCCCAGATACGCAGTATTTT,CASSLWAWREGPDTQYF